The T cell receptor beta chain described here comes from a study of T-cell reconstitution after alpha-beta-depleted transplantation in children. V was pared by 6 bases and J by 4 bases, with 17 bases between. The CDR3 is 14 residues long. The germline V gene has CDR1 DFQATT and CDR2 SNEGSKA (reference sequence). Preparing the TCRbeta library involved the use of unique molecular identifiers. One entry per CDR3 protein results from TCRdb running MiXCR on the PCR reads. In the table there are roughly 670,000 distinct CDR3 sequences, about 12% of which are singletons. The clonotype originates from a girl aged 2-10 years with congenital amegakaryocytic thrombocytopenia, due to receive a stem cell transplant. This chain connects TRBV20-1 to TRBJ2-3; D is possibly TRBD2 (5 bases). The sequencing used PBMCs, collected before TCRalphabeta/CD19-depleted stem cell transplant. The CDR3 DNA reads TGCAGTGCCCTGCGGGCTAGCCTTTCAGATACGCAGTATTTT. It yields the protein CSALRASLSDTQYF.